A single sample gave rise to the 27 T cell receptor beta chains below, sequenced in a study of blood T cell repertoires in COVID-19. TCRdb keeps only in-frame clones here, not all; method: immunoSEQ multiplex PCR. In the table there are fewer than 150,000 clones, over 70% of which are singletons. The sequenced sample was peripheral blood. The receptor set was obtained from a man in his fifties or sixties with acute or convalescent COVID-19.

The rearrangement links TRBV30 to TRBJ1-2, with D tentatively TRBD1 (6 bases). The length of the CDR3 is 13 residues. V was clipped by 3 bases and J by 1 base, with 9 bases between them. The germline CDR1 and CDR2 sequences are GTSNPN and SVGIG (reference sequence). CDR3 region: CAWSLQGNYGYTF. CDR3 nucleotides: TGTGCCTGGAGCTTACAGGGTAACTATGGCTACACCTTC.

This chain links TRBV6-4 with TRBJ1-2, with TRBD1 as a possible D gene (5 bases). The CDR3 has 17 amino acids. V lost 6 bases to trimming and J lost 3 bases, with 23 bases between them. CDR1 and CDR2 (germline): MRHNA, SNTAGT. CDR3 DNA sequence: TGTGCCAGCAGCCCGTCGGGGTCGGGACTCGAGGACTATGGCTACACCTTC. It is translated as CASSPSGSGLEDYGYTF.

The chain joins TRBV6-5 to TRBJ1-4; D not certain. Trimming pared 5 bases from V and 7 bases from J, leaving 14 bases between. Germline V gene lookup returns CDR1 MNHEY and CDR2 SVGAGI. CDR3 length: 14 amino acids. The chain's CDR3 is CASSRSVAGEKLFF. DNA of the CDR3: TGTGCCAGCAGTAGGTCTGTGGCGGGTGAAAAACTGTTTTTT.

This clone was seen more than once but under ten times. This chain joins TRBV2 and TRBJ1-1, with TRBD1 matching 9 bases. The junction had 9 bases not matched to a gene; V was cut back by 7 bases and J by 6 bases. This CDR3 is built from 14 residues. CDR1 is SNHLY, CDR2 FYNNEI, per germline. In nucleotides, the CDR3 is TGTGCCAGCACTCCGACAGGGGGAAGGGCTGAAGCTTTCTTT. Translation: CASTPTGGRAEAFF.

DNA of the CDR3: TGTGCCAGCAGTTCGACAGGGGAGGCCTATGGCTACACCTTC. Translation gives CASSSTGEAYGYTF. This sequence joins TRBV28 and TRBJ1-2; the match to TRBD1 covers 8 bases. The V gene end was trimmed by 4 bases and the J gene end by 4 bases; junction bases not matched to a gene: 5. Germline V lookup: CDR1 MDHEN, CDR2 SYDVKM. The CDR3 loop spans 14 amino acids.

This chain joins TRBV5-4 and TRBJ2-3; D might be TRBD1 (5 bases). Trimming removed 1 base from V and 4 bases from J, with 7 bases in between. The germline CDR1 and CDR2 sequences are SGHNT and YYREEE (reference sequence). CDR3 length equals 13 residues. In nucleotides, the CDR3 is TGTGCCAGCAGCTTGAAGGGGTCAGATACGCAGTATTTT. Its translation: CASSLKGSDTQYF.

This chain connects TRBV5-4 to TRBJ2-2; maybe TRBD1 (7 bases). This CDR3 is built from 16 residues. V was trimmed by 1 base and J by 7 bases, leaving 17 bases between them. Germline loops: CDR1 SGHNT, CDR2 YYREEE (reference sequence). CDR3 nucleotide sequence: TGTGCCAGCAGCTTGCCAGGGGGGAAGAGAGGCGGGGAGCTGTTTTTT. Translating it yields CASSLPGGKRGGELFF.

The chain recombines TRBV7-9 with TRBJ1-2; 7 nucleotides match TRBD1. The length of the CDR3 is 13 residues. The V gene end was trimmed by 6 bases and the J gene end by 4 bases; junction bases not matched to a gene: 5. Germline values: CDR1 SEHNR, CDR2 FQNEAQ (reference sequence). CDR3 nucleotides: TGTGCCAGCAGTGACAGGGCCTCCTATGGCTACACCTTC. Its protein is CASSDRASYGYTF. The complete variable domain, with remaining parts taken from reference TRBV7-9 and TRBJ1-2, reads DTGVSQNPRHKITKRGQNVTFRCDPISEHNRLYWYRQTLGQGPEFLTYFQNEAQLEKSRLLSDRFSAERPKGSFSTLEIQRTEQGDSAMYLCASSDRASYGYTFGSGTRLTVV.

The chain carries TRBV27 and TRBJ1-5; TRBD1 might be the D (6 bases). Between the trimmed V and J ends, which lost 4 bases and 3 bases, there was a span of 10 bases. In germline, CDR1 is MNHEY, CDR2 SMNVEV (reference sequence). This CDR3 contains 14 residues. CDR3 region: CASSSTGFNQPQHF. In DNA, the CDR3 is TGTGCCAGCAGTTCAACAGGGTTCAATCAGCCCCAGCATTTT.

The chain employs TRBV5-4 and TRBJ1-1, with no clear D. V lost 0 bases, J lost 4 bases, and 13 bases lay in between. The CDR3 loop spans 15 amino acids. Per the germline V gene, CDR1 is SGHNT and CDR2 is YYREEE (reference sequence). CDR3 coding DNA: TGTGCCAGCAGCTTGGATGTATCGGGAAGCACTGAAGCTTTCTTT. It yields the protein CASSLDVSGSTEAFF. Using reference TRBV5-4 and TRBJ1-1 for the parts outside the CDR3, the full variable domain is ETGVTQSPTHLIKTRGQQVTLRCSSQSGHNTVSWYQQALGQGPQFIFQYYREEENGRGNFPPRFSGLQFPNYSSELNVNALELDDSALYLCASSLDVSGSTEAFFGQGTRLTVV.

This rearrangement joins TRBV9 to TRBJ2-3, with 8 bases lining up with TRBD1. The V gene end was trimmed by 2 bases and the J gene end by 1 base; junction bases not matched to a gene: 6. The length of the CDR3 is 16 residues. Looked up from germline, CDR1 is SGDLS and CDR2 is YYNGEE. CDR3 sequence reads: CASSVDPGGGTDTQYF. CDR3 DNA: TGTGCCAGCAGCGTCGACCCAGGGGGCGGCACAGATACGCAGTATTTT.

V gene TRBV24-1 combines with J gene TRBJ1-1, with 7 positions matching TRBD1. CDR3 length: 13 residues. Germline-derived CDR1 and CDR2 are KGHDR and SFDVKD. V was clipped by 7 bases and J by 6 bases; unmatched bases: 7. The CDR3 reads CATRSQGSPEAFF. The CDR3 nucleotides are TGTGCCACCAGGTCACAGGGGTCCCCTGAAGCTTTCTTT.

This CDR3 reads CASSLGWGMNTEAFF. The CDR3 DNA follows: TGTGCCAGCAGTTTAGGTTGGGGCATGAACACTGAAGCTTTCTTT. The chain couples TRBV27 to TRBJ1-1; D perhaps matches TRBD1 (5 bases). This CDR3 region has 15 residues. Germline V gives CDR1 MNHEY, CDR2 SMNVEV (reference sequence). V was shortened by 2 bases and J by 0 bases, with 10 bases between the two germline ends.

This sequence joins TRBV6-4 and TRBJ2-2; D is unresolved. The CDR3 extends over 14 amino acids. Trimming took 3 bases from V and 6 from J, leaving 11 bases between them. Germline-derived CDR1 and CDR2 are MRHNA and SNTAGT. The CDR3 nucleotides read TGTGCCAGCAGTGAATCGAGCTATGCCGGGGAGCTGTTTTTT. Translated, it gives CASSESSYAGELFF.

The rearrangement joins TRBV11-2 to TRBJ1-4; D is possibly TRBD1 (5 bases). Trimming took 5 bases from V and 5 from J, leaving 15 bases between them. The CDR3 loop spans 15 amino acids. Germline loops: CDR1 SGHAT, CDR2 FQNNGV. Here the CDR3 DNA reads TGTGCCAGCAGCATTCGGGGGGGTTCCAATGAAAAACTGTTTTTT. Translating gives CASSIRGGSNEKLFF.

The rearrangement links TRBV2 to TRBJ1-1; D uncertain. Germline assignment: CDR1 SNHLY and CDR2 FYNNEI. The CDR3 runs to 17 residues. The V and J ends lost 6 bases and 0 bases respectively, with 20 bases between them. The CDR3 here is CASSERSYSSMNTEAFF. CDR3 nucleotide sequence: TGTGCCAGCAGCGAGAGGTCTTATAGTTCTATGAACACTGAAGCTTTCTTT.

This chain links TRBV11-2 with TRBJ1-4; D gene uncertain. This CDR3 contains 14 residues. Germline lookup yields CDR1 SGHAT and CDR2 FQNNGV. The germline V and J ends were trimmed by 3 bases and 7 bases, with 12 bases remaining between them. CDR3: CASSLGGYSEKLFF. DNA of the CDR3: TGTGCCAGCAGCTTGGGAGGGTACAGTGAAAAACTGTTTTTT.

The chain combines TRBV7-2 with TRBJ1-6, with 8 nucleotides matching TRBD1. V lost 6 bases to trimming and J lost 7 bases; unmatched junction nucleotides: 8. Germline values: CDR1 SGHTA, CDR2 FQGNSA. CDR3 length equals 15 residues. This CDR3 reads CASRGQVTGNSPLHF. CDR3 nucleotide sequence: TGTGCCAGCAGGGGACAGGTTACGGGGAATTCACCCCTCCACTTT.

CDR3 region: CASSGDRETHEPQHF. The CDR3 coding sequence is TGTGCCAGCAGCGGGGACAGGGAGACCCATGAGCCCCAGCATTTT. The genes are TRBV28 and TRBJ1-5; 9 bases align to TRBD1. The CDR3 has 15 residues. V lost 6 bases and J lost 8; bases outside the gene matches: 11. Per the germline V gene, CDR1 is MDHEN and CDR2 is SYDVKM.

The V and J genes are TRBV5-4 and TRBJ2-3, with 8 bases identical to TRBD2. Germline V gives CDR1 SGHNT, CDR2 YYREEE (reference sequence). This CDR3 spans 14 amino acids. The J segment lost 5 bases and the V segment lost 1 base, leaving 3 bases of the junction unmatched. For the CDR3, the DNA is TGTGCCAGCAGCTTGCGGGGGGGCGGAGATACGCAGTATTTT. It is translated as CASSLRGGGDTQYF.

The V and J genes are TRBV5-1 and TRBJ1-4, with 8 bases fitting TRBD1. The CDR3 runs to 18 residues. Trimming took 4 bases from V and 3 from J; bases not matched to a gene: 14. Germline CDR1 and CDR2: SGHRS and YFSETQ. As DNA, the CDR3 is TGCGCCAGCAGCCCGAGACCCCAGGGGGCGGGAGCTAATGAAAAACTGTTTTTT. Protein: CASSPRPQGAGANEKLFF.

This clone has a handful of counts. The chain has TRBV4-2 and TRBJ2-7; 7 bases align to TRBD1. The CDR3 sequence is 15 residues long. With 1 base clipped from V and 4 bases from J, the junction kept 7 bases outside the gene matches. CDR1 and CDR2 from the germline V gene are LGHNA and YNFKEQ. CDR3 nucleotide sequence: TGTGCCAGCAGCCAAGCCGAGGGACAGCAATACGAGCAGTACTTC. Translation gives CASSQAEGQQYEQYF.

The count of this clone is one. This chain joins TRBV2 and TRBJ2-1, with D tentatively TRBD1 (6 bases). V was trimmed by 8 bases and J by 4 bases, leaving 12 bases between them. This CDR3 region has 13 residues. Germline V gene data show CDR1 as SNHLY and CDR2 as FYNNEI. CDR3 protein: CASGQWEYNEQFF. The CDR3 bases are TGTGCCAGCGGACAGTGGGAGTACAATGAGCAGTTCTTC.

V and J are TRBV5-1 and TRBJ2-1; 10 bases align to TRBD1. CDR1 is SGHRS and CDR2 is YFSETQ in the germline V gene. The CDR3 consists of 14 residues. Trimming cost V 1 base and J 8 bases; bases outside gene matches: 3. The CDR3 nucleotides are TGCGCCAGCAGCTTGCCGGGACAGGGGTATGAGCAGTTCTTC. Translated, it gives CASSLPGQGYEQFF.

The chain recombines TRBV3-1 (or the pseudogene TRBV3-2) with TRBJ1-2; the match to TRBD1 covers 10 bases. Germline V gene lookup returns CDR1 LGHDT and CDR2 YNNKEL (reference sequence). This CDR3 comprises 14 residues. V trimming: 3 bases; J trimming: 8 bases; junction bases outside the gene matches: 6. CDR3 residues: CASSHKDRGSGYTF. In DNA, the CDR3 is TGTGCCAGCAGCCACAAGGACAGGGGGTCCGGCTACACCTTC.

CDR3 in DNA: TGTGCCACCAGCAGAGAGAGGACAGGGAACATTCAGTACTTC. It encodes CATSRERTGNIQYF. This chain uses TRBV15 with TRBJ2-4, with 8 bases lining up with TRBD1. The CDR3 is made up of 14 amino acids. Germline trimming cut 0 bases from V and 7 bases from J; bases unmatched to any gene: 2. The germline V gene encodes CDR1 LNHNV and CDR2 YYDKDF (reference sequence).

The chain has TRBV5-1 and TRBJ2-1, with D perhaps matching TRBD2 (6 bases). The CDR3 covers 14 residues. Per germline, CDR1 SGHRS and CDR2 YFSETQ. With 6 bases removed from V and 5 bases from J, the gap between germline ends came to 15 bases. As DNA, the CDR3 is TGCGCCAGCAACCGGGACTCAATCGACAATGAGCAGTTCTTC. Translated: CASNRDSIDNEQFF.